Listed here are 6 T cell receptor beta chains from one sample, sequenced in a study of T cell responses to AZD1222 COVID-19 vaccine. The table came from immunoSEQ multiplex PCR; TCRdb's copy has only in-frame clones and leaves some out. Of some 180,000 clones listed, 92% are singletons. Material: peripheral blood, obtained 28 days after the second AZD1222 dose. The source is an adult who received the AZD1222 COVID-19 vaccine.

The chain couples TRBV27 to TRBJ1-2; unclear D gene. V was clipped by 6 bases and J by 6 bases, with 14 bases between them. CDR1 is MNHEY, CDR2 SMNVEV, per germline (reference sequence). The length of the CDR3 is 13 residues. This CDR3 is CASSLDGLNGYTF. The CDR3 coding sequence is TGTGCCAGCAGCCTGGACGGGCTTAATGGCTACACCTTC.

The gene calls are TRBV6-5 and TRBJ1-6; unclear D gene. Germline V gene data show CDR1 as MNHEY and CDR2 as SVGAGI. Trimming left V 4 bases short and J 5 bases short, with 9 bases between. The CDR3 spans 14 residues. CDR3 amino acids: CASSFQFNNSPLHF. The CDR3 coding sequence is TGTGCCAGCAGTTTTCAGTTCAATAATTCACCCCTCCACTTT.

The V and J genes are TRBV19 and TRBJ2-7, with D uncertain. CDR3 length equals 12 residues. Trimming took off 7 bases at V and 4 bases at J, with 11 bases between the two ends. In germline, CDR1 is LNHDA, CDR2 SQIVND (reference sequence). The CDR3 DNA is TGTGCCAGTATCCCCCCCGGGTACGAGCAGTACTTC. This codes for CASIPPGYEQYF.

The chain has TRBV6-5 and TRBJ1-1, with no clear D. V was cut by 5 bases and J by 6 bases, with 13 bases left in between. CDR1 is MNHEY and CDR2 is SVGAGI in the germline V gene. The CDR3 is made up of 13 amino acids. CDR3 coding DNA: TGTGCCAGCAGTACTCGTATCGGAGCTGAAGCTTTCTTT. Protein sequence: CASSTRIGAEAFF.

This clone was detected once. This chain connects TRBV14 to TRBJ2-1; D call uncertain. This CDR3 is built from 11 residues. Trimming removed 1 base at V and 6 bases at J, with 1 base between. Germline V CDR1 and CDR2: SGHDN, FVKESK. CDR3 amino acids: CASSQVNEQFF. The CDR3 DNA reads as TGTGCCAGCAGCCAAGTCAATGAGCAGTTCTTC.

The V and J genes are TRBV6-5 and TRBJ1-3; unclear D gene. This CDR3 has 16 residues. V was cut by 4 bases and J by 0 bases, with 13 bases left in between. CDR1 MNHEY and CDR2 SVGAGI come from the germline V gene. CDR3 sequence (DNA): TGTGCCAGCAGTTTCTCTACGGACTTCTCTGGAAACACCATATATTTT. Residues: CASSFSTDFSGNTIYF.